Listed below are T cell receptor beta chains from one sample, sequenced in a study of Ad26.COV2.S vaccination and SARS-CoV-2 variants. The protocol was immunoSEQ multiplex PCR, while the TCRdb copy is restricted to in-frame clones and leaves out a portion. Among more than 300,000 clones listed, around four fifths were seen once. The input for sequencing was peripheral blood, taken in a trial of Ad26.COV2.S vaccine versus placebo. All receptors derive from a person aged 18 to 65 who received the Ad26.COV2.S COVID-19 vaccine or a placebo. Each CDR3 is given with its conserved first and last residue. The order of the fields is CDR3 protein, clone size, V gene, CDR3 length, J gene. For some rows the clone size is stated as once, few or many, or as a class when expanded; others skip it.

CASSPPRRGVNEQFF	NA	TRBV7-2	15	TRBJ2-1
CASRPGQTILYGYTF	NA	TRBV6-5	15	TRBJ1-2
CASSDFGRGGAGTQYF	NA	TRBV6-1	16	TRBJ2-5
CAWSQNYGYTF	NA	TRBV30	11	TRBJ1-2
CASSYGTGTAGYTF	NA	TRBV5-1	14	TRBJ1-2
CASSLKQLPYEQYF	NA	TRBV5-1	14	TRBJ2-7
CASSLDSPYGYTF	NA	TRBV7-2	13	TRBJ1-2
CASSLAMSQPQHF	NA	TRBV28	13	TRBJ1-5
CASSLEGSGSPQHF	NA	TRBV5-1	14	TRBJ1-5
CASSSRLGWDQYF	NA	TRBV27	13	TRBJ2-5
CASSSQGIEDGYTF	NA	TRBV5-1	14	TRBJ1-2
CASRDLGQGGGETQYF	NA	TRBV6-6	16	TRBJ2-5
CASSEVQGAYNEQFF	NA	TRBV10-1	15	TRBJ2-1
CSEAQGGSTDTQYF	NA	TRBV29-1	14	TRBJ2-3
CASSRSGQGPGGYTF	NA	TRBV19	15	TRBJ1-2
CASSSTGTGFIVEQFF	NA	TRBV7-9	16	TRBJ2-1
CASSVGHYGYTF	NA	TRBV6-2/TRBV6-3	12	TRBJ1-2
CASSVSAGGTADNSPLHF	NA	TRBV9	18	TRBJ1-6
CASSFNSGGAYEQYF	once	TRBV5-1	15	TRBJ2-7
CASRSPEQGSYEQYF	NA	TRBV5-1	15	TRBJ2-7
CASSLDSTYNEQFF	NA	TRBV5-4	14	TRBJ2-1
CASSLGASGRVNEQFF	NA	TRBV5-1	16	TRBJ2-1
CASSLQGRSQHF	NA	TRBV3-1/TRBV3-2	12	TRBJ1-5
CASCRGNTIYF	NA	TRBV19	11	TRBJ1-3
CASRGDSYSNQPQHF	NA	TRBV28	15	TRBJ1-5
CASSLMTSPSYEQYF	NA	TRBV5-6	15	TRBJ2-7
CASSPGPAAELFF	NA	TRBV7-7	13	TRBJ1-4
CASSPSGGETQYF	NA	TRBV5-4	13	TRBJ2-5
CASSLGGGRFEAFF	NA	TRBV11-2	14	TRBJ1-1
CASSFTRPYNSPLHF	NA	TRBV5-1	15	TRBJ1-6